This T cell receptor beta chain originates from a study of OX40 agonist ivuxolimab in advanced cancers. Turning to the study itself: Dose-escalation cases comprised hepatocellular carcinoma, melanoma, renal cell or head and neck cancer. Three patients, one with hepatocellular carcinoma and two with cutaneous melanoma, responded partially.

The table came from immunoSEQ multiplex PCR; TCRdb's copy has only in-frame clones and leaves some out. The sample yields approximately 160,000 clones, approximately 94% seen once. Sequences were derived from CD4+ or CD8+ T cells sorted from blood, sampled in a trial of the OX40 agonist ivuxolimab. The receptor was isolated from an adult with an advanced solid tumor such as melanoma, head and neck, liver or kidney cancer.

This CDR3 reads CASSVVPRAGYNEQFF. For the CDR3, the DNA is TGTGCCAGCAGCGTAGTACCCAGGGCTGGCTACAATGAGCAGTTCTTC. V usage is TRBV9 and J usage is TRBJ2-1; tentative D call: TRBD1 (5 bases). The V and J ends lost 0 bases and 3 bases respectively, with 13 bases between them. Germline V gives CDR1 SGDLS, CDR2 YYNGEE. CDR3 size: 16 residues.